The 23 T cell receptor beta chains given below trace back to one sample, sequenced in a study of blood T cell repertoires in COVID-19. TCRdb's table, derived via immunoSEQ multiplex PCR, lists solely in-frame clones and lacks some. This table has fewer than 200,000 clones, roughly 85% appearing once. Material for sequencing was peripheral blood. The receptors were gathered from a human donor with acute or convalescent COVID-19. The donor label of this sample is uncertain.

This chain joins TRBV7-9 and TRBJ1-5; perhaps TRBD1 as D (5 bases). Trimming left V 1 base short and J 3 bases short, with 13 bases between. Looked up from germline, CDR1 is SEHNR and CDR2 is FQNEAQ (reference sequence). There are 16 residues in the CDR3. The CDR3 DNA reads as TGTGCCAGCAGCTTAGGGCCCAGGGATTACAATCAGCCCCAGCATTTT. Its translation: CASSLGPRDYNQPQHF.

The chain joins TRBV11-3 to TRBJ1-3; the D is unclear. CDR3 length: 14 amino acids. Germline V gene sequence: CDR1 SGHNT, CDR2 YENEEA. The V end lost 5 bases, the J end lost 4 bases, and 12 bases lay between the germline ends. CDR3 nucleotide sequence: TGTGCCAGCAGCCCGATGTACACCGGAAACACCATATATTTT. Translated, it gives CASSPMYTGNTIYF.

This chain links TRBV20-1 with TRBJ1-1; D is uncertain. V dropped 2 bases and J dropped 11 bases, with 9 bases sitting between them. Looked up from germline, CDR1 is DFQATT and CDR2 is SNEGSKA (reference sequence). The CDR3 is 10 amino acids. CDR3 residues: CSARITGAFF. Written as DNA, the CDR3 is TGCAGTGCTAGAATTACGGGGGCTTTCTTT.

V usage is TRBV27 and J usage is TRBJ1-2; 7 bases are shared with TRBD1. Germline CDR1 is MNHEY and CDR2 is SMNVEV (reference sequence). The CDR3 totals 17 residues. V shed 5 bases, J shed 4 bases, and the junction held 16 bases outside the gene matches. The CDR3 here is CASSPTPQGHTLYGYTF. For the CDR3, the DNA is TGTGCCAGCAGTCCAACGCCACAGGGGCACACCCTCTATGGCTACACCTTC.

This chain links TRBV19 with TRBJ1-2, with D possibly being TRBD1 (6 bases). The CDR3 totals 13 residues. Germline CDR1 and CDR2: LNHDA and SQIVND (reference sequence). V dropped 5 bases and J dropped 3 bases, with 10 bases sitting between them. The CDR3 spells CASSPQGHYGYTF. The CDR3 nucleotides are TGTGCCAGTAGTCCGCAGGGGCACTATGGCTACACCTTC.

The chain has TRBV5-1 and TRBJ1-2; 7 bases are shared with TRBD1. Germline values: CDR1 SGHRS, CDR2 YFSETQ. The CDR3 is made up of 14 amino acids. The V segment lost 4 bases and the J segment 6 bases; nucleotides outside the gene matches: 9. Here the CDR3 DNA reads TGCGCCAGCAGCCATACAGGGGATACAGATGGCTACACCTTC. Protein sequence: CASSHTGDTDGYTF.

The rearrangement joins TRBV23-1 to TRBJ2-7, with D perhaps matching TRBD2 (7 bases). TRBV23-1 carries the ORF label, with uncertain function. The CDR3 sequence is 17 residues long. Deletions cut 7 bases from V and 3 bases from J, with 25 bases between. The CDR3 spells CASKSRGGRIPDYEQYF. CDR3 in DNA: TGCGCCAGCAAGTCCAGGGGAGGGAGAATTCCGGACTACGAGCAGTACTTC.

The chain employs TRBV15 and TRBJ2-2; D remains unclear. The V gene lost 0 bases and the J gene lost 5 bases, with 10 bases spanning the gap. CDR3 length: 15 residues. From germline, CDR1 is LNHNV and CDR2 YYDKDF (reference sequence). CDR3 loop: CATSRDRYVTGELFF. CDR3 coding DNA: TGTGCCACCAGCAGAGATCGGTATGTAACCGGGGAGCTGTTTTTT.

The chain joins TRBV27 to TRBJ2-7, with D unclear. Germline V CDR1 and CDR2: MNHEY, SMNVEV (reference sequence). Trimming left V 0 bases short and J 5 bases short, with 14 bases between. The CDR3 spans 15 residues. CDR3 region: CASSLSSRPNNEQYF. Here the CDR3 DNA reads TGTGCCAGCAGTTTATCGTCTAGGCCCAATAACGAGCAGTACTTC.

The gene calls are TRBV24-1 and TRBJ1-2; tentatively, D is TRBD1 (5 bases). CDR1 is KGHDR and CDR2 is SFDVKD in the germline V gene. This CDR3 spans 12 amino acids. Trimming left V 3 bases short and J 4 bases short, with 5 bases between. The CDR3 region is CATSDDSYGYTF. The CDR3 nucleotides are TGTGCCACCAGTGATGACAGCTATGGCTACACCTTC.

In DNA, the CDR3 is TGCGCCAGCAGCTTAGCAGAGACTAGCGGGGGGTACCAAGAGACCCAGTACTTC. Translated: CASSLAETSGGYQETQYF. This chain connects TRBV5-1 to TRBJ2-5; 13 bases fit TRBD2. V lost 2 bases to trimming and J lost 0 bases; unmatched junction nucleotides: 7. CDR3 size: 18 residues. Germline-derived CDR1 and CDR2 are SGHRS and YFSETQ.

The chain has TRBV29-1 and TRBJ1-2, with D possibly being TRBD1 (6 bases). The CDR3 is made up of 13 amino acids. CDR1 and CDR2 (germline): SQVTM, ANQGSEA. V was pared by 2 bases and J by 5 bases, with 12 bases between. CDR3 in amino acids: CSVESLGQYGYTF. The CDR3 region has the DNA TGCAGCGTTGAATCCCTTGGACAGTATGGCTACACCTTC.

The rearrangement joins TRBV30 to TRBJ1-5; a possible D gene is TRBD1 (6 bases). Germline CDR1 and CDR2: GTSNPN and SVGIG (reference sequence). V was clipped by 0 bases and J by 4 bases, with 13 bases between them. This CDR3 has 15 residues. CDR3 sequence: CAWSVSGHPNQPQHF. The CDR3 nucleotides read TGTGCCTGGAGTGTATCGGGACACCCTAATCAGCCCCAGCATTTT. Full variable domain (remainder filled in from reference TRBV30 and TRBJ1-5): SQTIHQWPATLVQPVGSPLSLECTVEGTSNPNLYWYRQAAGRGLQLLFYSVGIGQISSEVPQNLSASRPQDRQFILSSKKLLLSDSGFYLCAWSVSGHPNQPQHFGDGTRLSIL.

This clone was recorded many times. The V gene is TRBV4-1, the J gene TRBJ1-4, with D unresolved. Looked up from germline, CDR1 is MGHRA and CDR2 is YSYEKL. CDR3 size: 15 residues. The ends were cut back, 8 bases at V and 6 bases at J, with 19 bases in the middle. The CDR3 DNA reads TGCGCCAGCGGCCTGGTTCAGGAGGAGGATGAAAAACTGTTTTTT. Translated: CASGLVQEEDEKLFF.

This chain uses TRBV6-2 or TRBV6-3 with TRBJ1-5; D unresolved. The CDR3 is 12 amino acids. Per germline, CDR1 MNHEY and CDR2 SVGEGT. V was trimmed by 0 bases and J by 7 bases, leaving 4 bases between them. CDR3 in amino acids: CASSYSRQPQHF. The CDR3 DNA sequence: TGTGCCAGCAGTTACTCTAGACAGCCCCAGCATTTT.

Here the CDR3 reads CASSAGTGGYNEQFF. CDR3 DNA: TGTGCCAGCAGCGCCGGGACAGGGGGCTACAATGAGCAGTTCTTC. V gene TRBV7-7 combines with J gene TRBJ2-1; 11 bases are shared with TRBD1. Germline V gene data show CDR1 as SSHAT and CDR2 as FNYEAQ (reference sequence). CDR3 length: 15 amino acids. V gave up 5 bases and J gave up 3 bases; unmatched junction bases: 3.

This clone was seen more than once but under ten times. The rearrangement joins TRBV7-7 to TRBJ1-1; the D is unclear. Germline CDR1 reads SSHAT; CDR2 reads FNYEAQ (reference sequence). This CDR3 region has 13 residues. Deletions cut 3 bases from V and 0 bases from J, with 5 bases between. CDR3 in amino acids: CASSFNMNTEAFF. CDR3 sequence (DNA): TGTGCCAGCAGCTTTAACATGAACACTGAAGCTTTCTTT.

The CDR3 DNA sequence: TGCGCCAGCAGCTATGGGACAGCTAACTATGGCTACACCTTC. It translates to CASSYGTANYGYTF. The rearrangement uses TRBV5-1 and TRBJ1-2; 7 bases are a match to TRBD1. V lost 3 bases, J lost 0 bases, and 2 bases stayed unmatched. Germline lookup yields CDR1 SGHRS and CDR2 YFSETQ. The CDR3 is 14 residues long.

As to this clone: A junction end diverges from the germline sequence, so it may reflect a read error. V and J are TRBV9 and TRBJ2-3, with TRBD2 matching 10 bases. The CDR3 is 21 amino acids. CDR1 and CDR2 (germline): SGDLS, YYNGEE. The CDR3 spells CARSAPRGRASGGPLSDTQYF. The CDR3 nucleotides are TGTGCCCGCAGCGCCCCCAGGGGGCGCGCTAGCGGGGGCCCCCTTTCAGATACGCAGTATTTT.

CDR3 protein: CASSVAPRGGNYGYTF. The CDR3 DNA is TGTGCCAGCAGCGTAGCGCCCCGGGGGGGTAACTATGGCTACACCTTC. This chain connects TRBV9 to TRBJ1-2; D is possibly TRBD1 (5 bases). Germline assignment: CDR1 SGDLS and CDR2 YYNGEE. The CDR3 covers 16 residues. V lost 0 bases, J lost 1 base, and 13 bases lay in between. The whole variable domain, filled in from reference TRBV9 and TRBJ1-2, reads DSGVTQTPKHLITATGQRVTLRCSPRSGDLSVYWYQQSLDQGLQFLIQYYNGEERAKGNILERFSAQQFPDLHSELNLSSLELGDSALYFCASSVAPRGGNYGYTFGSGTRLTVV.

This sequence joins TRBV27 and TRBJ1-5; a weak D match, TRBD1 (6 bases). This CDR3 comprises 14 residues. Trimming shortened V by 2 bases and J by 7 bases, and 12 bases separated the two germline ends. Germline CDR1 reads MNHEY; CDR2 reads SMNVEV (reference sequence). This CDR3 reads CASSLRATGQPQHF. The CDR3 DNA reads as TGTGCCAGCAGTTTAAGGGCAACAGGGCAGCCCCAGCATTTT.

CDR3 sequence (DNA): TGTGCCAGCAGCCGCTCTTCGGGACTAGCGGGGGCGCGCGAGCAGTACTTC. The encoded protein is CASSRSSGLAGAREQYF. This chain uses TRBV3-1 (or the pseudogene TRBV3-2) with TRBJ2-7; TRBD2 agrees at 14 bases. This CDR3 has 17 residues. The germline V gene encodes CDR1 LGHDT and CDR2 YNNKEL (reference sequence). After removal of 4 bases from V and 6 bases from J, the junction contained 11 bases not matched to a gene.

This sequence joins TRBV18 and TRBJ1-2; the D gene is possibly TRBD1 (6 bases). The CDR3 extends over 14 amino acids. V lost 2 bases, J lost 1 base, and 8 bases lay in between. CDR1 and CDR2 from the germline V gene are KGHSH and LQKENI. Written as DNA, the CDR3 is TGTGCCAGCTCACCAGGACAGCTTAACTATGGCTACACCTTC. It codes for CASSPGQLNYGYTF.